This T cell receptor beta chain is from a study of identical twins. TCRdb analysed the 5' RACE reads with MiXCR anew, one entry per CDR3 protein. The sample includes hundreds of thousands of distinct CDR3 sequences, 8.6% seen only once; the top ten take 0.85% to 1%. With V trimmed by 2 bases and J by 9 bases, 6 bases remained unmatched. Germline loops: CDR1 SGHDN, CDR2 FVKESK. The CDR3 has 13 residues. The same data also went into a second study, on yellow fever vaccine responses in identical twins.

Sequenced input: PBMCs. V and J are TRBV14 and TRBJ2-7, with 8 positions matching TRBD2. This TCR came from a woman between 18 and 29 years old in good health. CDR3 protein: CASSQTSGSWQYF. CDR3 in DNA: TGTGCCAGCAGCCAAACGAGCGGGAGTTGGCAGTACTTC.